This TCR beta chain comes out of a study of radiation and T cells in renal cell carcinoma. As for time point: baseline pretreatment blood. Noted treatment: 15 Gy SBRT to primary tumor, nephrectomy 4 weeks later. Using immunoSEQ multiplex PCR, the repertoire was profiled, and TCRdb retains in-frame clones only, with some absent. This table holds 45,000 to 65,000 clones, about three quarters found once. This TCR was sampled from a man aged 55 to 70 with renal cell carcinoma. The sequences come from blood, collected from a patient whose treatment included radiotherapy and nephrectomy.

CDR3 DNA sequence: TGCGCCAGCAGCCCGGTAGTCCAGAGGGCCTATGAGCAGTTCTTC. This sequence encodes CASSPVVQRAYEQFF. V is TRBV4-3 and J is TRBJ2-1; D might be TRBD2 (5 bases). Looked up from germline, CDR1 is LGHNA and CDR2 is YSLEER. The CDR3 is 15 amino acids. V lost 4 bases and J lost 8, with 18 bases in between.